This T cell receptor (beta chain) was sequenced in a study of T cell responses to AZD1222 COVID-19 vaccine. Measured with immunoSEQ multiplex PCR; TCRdb has only the in-frame clones, and not every one. This sample yields about 120,000 clones, of which 85% to 90% are seen a single time; 7% to 9% belongs to the top ten. The germline V gene encodes CDR1 MNHEY and CDR2 SVGAGI. CDR3 length: 14 residues. The V and J ends lost 4 bases and 0 bases respectively, with 10 bases between them. The sequencing here drew on peripheral blood, taken on day 0 of AZD1222 vaccination. The rearrangement joins TRBV6-5 to TRBJ2-7; possible D gene TRBD1, 6 bases. The sequence derives from an adult in good health. The CDR3 spells CASSWQGSSYEQYF. CDR3 nucleotide sequence: TGTGCCAGCAGTTGGCAGGGGAGCTCCTACGAGCAGTACTTC.